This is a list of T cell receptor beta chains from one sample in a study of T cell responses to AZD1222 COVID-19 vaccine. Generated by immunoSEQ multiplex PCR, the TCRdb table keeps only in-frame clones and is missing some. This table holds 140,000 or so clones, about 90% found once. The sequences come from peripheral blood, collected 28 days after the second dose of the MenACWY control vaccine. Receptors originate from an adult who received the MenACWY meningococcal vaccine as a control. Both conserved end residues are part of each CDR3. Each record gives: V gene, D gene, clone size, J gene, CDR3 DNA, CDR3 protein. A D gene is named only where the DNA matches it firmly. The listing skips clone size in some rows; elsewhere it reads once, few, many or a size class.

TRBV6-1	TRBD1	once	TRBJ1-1	TGTGCCAGCAGTGAACGACAGGGGGCCCCGAACACTGAAGCTTTCTTT	CASSERQGAPNTEAFF
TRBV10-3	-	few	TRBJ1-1	TGTGCCAACGGGGCCTTGAACACTGAAGCTTTCTTT	CANGALNTEAFF
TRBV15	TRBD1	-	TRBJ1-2	TGTGCCACCAGCAGAGAGCAGGGGGGGGCGGCCCATGGCTACACCTTC	CATSREQGGAAHGYTF
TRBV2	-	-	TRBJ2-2	TGTGCCAGCAGTGAGATTAGGAGGGCCACGCGGTTTGGATTGAACACCGGGGAGCTGTTTTTT	CASSEIRRATRFGLNTGELFF
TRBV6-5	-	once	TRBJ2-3	TGTGCCAGCAAACGGACAAGCACAGATACGCAGTATTTT	CASKRTSTDTQYF
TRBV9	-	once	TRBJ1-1	TGTGCCAGCAGCGCCCAGATTACAGGGAGAAACACTGAAGCTTTCTTT	CASSAQITGRNTEAFF
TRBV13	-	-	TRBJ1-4	TGTGCCAGCAGCTCCCAGGGTTGGGATGAAAAACTGTTTTTT	CASSSQGWDEKLFF
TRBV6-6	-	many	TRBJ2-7	TGTGCCAGCAGTTACAAGGGCGAGGCCTACGAGCAGTACTTC	CASSYKGEAYEQYF
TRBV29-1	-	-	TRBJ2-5	TGCAGCGCAGGGTATGGAGAGACCCAGTACTTC	CSAGYGETQYF
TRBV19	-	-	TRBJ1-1	TGTGCCAGTAGTATTGGGGGCCGAAGAGCGTCTGAAGCTTTCTTT	CASSIGGRRASEAFF
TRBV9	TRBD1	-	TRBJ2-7	TGTGCCAGCAGCCCCAAATATCCCGGGACAGGGGGCCCCTACGAGCAGTACTTC	CASSPKYPGTGGPYEQYF
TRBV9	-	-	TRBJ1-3	TGTGCCAGCAGCGTAGAAGTATCCGGAGGAAACACCATATATTTT	CASSVEVSGGNTIYF
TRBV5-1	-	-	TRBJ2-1	TGCGCCAGCAGCTTGGAGGCGGGCTCCTACAATGAGCAGTTCTTC	CASSLEAGSYNEQFF
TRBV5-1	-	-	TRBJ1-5	TGCGCCAGCAGCTTGGTTGCGGGGGCGGATCAGCCCCAGCATTTT	CASSLVAGADQPQHF
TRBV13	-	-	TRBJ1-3	TGTGCCAGCAGCAGGGAGTCTGGAAACACCATATATTTT	CASSRESGNTIYF
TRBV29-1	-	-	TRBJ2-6	TGCAGCGTTAAAACAGGGTACTCTGGGGCCAACGTCCTGACTTTC	CSVKTGYSGANVLTF
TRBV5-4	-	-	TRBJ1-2	TGTGCCAGCAGCGGCCTCAACAGAGGGAACGGCTACACCTTC	CASSGLNRGNGYTF
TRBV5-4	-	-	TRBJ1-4	TGTGCCAGCAGCTTGGCAGGGAGGGGAGAAAAACTGTTTTTT	CASSLAGRGEKLFF
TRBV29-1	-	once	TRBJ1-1	TGCAGCGTTGACCAGGGGATGAACACTGAAGCTTTCTTT	CSVDQGMNTEAFF
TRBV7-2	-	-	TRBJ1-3	TGTGCCAGCAGCTCCCTACTAGCTGGAGGAAACACCATATATTTT	CASSSLLAGGNTIYF
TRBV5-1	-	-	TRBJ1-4	TGCGCCAGCAGCTTGGGTGAGGTGGATGAAAAACTGTTTTTT	CASSLGEVDEKLFF
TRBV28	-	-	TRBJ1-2	TGTGCCAGCAGTTCCTACTCGTCAGGGGTTTATGGCTACACCTTC	CASSSYSSGVYGYTF
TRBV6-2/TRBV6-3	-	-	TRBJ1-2	TGTGCCAGCAGTGCCCAATTCGGGACGTTGGATGGCTACACCTTC	CASSAQFGTLDGYTF
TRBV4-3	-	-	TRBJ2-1	TGCGCCAGCAGCCCGGGGGTAGCGGTACCCCAGTTCTTC	CASSPGVAVPQFF
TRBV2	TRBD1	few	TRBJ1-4	TGTGCCAGCAGCCGGACAGGGGGGACCTACGAAAAACTGTTTTTT	CASSRTGGTYEKLFF
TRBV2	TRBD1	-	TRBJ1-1	TGTGCCAGCTTGCAAGGGACAGGACAAGGGAGCACTGAAGCTTTCTTT	CASLQGTGQGSTEAFF
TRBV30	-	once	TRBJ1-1	TGTGCCTGGAGTGGTTTGCAGGGTGCTGAAGCTTTCTTT	CAWSGLQGAEAFF